This is a list of T cell receptor beta chains from one sample in a study of blood T cell repertoires in COVID-19. Method: immunoSEQ multiplex PCR; TCRdb's copy keeps in-frame clones and lacks some. Of 55,000 to 80,000 clones detected, roughly 78% appear once; the ten largest clones hold about 14%. Sequences were obtained from peripheral blood. All receptors derive from a man between 60 and 75 years old with COVID-19, enrolled during active disease. Both conserved end residues are part of each CDR3. Fields, in order: CDR3 DNA, CDR3 protein, J gene, clone size, D gene, V gene. A D gene is named only where the DNA matches it firmly. Rows may omit the clone size; those that give it use once, few, many or a size class.

CDR3nt: TGTGCCAGCAGAGGTGGAGCGTTCAGCACAGATACGCAGTATTTT
CDR3aa: CASRGGAFSTDTQYF
j_gene: TRBJ2-3
abundance: .
d_gene: .
v_gene: TRBV2

CDR3nt: TGTGCCAGCTCACCTACGTACGGGTCCGGCAATCAGCCCCAGCATTTT
CDR3aa: CASSPTYGSGNQPQHF
j_gene: TRBJ1-5
abundance: .
d_gene: .
v_gene: TRBV18

CDR3nt: TGTGCCAGCAGCCCCAACAGGGGGGACACTGAAGCTTTCTTT
CDR3aa: CASSPNRGDTEAFF
j_gene: TRBJ1-1
abundance: .
d_gene: TRBD1
v_gene: TRBV3-1/TRBV3-2

CDR3nt: TGTGCCATCAGGGGGGGACAGTTACTAACCTACGAGCAGTACTTC
CDR3aa: CAIRGGQLLTYEQYF
j_gene: TRBJ2-7
abundance: many
d_gene: .
v_gene: TRBV10-3

CDR3nt: TGCAGCGCCTCCTCCGGACAGGGCTATGGCTACACCTTC
CDR3aa: CSASSGQGYGYTF
j_gene: TRBJ1-2
abundance: once
d_gene: TRBD1
v_gene: TRBV29-1

CDR3nt: TGTGCCAGTAGTATAAAGCCAGACCCCTTCAGGGAGCAGTTCTTC
CDR3aa: CASSIKPDPFREQFF
j_gene: TRBJ2-1
abundance: .
d_gene: .
v_gene: TRBV19

CDR3nt: TGCGCCAGCAGCTTGACTGGGCAGGGGCATGGCTACACCTTC
CDR3aa: CASSLTGQGHGYTF
j_gene: TRBJ1-2
abundance: .
d_gene: .
v_gene: TRBV5-1

CDR3nt: TGCATGGGGCAGGGTGGATTTCCCGGGGAGCTGTTTTTT
CDR3aa: CMGQGGFPGELFF
j_gene: TRBJ2-2
abundance: .
d_gene: .
v_gene: TRBV10-1

CDR3nt: TGTGCCAGCAGTTTATTAGGGGGTGGCTACACCTTC
CDR3aa: CASSLLGGGYTF
j_gene: TRBJ1-2
abundance: .
d_gene: .
v_gene: TRBV28

CDR3nt: TGTGCCAGCAGCCCTGACCAGGGGTTCGGTGGCTACACCTTC
CDR3aa: CASSPDQGFGGYTF
j_gene: TRBJ1-2
abundance: .
d_gene: .
v_gene: TRBV7-9

CDR3nt: TGTGCCAGCAGCCGACAGGGTTCGAACACTGAAGCTTTCTTT
CDR3aa: CASSRQGSNTEAFF
j_gene: TRBJ1-1
abundance: .
d_gene: TRBD1
v_gene: TRBV4-2

CDR3nt: TGCGCCAGCAGCTTGTCGACTAACACCGGGGAGCTGTTTTTT
CDR3aa: CASSLSTNTGELFF
j_gene: TRBJ2-2
abundance: .
d_gene: .
v_gene: TRBV5-1

CDR3nt: TGTGCCAGTACTGAGCGGAACAATGAGCAGTTCTTC
CDR3aa: CASTERNNEQFF
j_gene: TRBJ2-1
abundance: .
d_gene: .
v_gene: TRBV19

CDR3nt: TGTGCCAGCAGGCGACTAGCGGGTGAGCAGTTCTTC
CDR3aa: CASRRLAGEQFF
j_gene: TRBJ2-1
abundance: .
d_gene: TRBD2
v_gene: TRBV28

CDR3nt: TGTGCCAGCAGCCTGGACAGCCCTGCCCTCGGCGAGCAGTACTTC
CDR3aa: CASSLDSPALGEQYF
j_gene: TRBJ2-7
abundance: .
d_gene: .
v_gene: TRBV7-9

CDR3nt: TGTGCCAGTAGTGATGGAGGGCCCTACGAGCAGTACTTC
CDR3aa: CASSDGGPYEQYF
j_gene: TRBJ2-7
abundance: once
d_gene: .
v_gene: TRBV19

CDR3nt: TGCGCCAGCAGCTTGGTCGGGACAGGGCCCTACGAGCAGTACTTC
CDR3aa: CASSLVGTGPYEQYF
j_gene: TRBJ2-7
abundance: .
d_gene: TRBD1
v_gene: TRBV5-1